This T cell receptor (beta chain) was recovered during a study of blood T cell repertoires in COVID-19. Study overall: Donors in the United States, Italy and Spain gave samples during acute or convalescent COVID-19.

In the source study's methods: Reference gene primer amplification gave estimated nucleated cell counts. Libraries were prepared by immunoSEQ multiplex PCR; TCRdb keeps only in-frame clonotypes and omits some of them. V and J calls plus clone size are reproduced from that table; the DNA served to infer D and trimming. The repertoire holds roughly 230,000 clones, with about 85% as singletons. This TCR was recovered from a man aged 65-85 years with acute or convalescent COVID-19. Specimen: peripheral blood.

The CDR3 bases are TGTGCCAGCAGCGACAGATTCCAATCGCAGTATTTT. Translated, it gives CASSDRFQSQYF. The rearrangement uses TRBV9 and TRBJ2-3; no clear D. Germline V gene sequence: CDR1 SGDLS, CDR2 YYNGEE. This CDR3 contains 12 residues. Trimming took off 3 bases at V and 10 bases at J, with 12 bases between the two ends.